This T cell receptor beta chain was identified in a study of blood T cells in healthy people across ages. Study-wide results and caveats: TCR beta diversity correlated strongly with naive T cell percentage.

Aged roughly 6 to 100, donors were systemically healthy Caucasians from Russia. This CDR3 spans 14 amino acids. Per germline, CDR1 SEHNR and CDR2 FQNEAQ (reference sequence). The J segment lost 0 bases and the V segment lost 4 bases, leaving 1 base of the junction unmatched. With a J-beta primer mix and a sample-barcoded 5' primer, a second PCR ran roughly 7 to 11 cycles. TCRdb re-analysed the 5' RACE reads in MiXCR, keeping a single row per CDR3 protein. The sample includes approximately 940,000 distinct CDR3 sequences, roughly 48% of them seen just once. A few counts support this clonotype. Its antigen remains unidentified.

V gene TRBV7-9 combines with J gene TRBJ2-5; 8 nucleotides agree with TRBD2. This TCR was recovered from a man younger than 45 in good health. Sequenced material: blood. This CDR3 is CASSSGLDQETQYF. As DNA, the CDR3 is TGTGCCAGCAGCTCGGGACTAGACCAAGAGACCCAGTACTTC.